What follows are 22 T cell receptor beta chains derived from one specimen sequenced in a study of blood T cell repertoires in COVID-19. Data came from immunoSEQ multiplex PCR; TCRdb stores just in-frame clones and leaves some out. The top ten clones hold 2.5% to 3% of a sample with around 320,000 clones, around 92% of them seen once. The sequenced sample consisted of PBMCs or T cells enriched from blood (not recorded which). The receptors stem from a woman aged 45-65 years who had been exposed to COVID-19.

The chain employs TRBV19 and TRBJ1-5; TRBD1 matches at 8 bases. With V trimmed by 4 bases and J by 7 bases, 6 bases remained unmatched. CDR1 and CDR2 from the germline V gene are LNHDA and SQIVND (reference sequence). This CDR3 has 14 amino acids. DNA of the CDR3: TGTGCCAGTAGTAGTTCAGGGGGCGGACAGCCCCAGCATTTT. Translated, it gives CASSSSGGGQPQHF.

The V call is TRBV28, the J call TRBJ1-4, with D unresolved. The V end lost 5 bases, the J end lost 8 bases, and 18 bases lay between the germline ends. This CDR3 spans 15 amino acids. CDR1 is MDHEN and CDR2 is SYDVKM in the germline V gene. The CDR3 here is CASSTIERDQEKLFF. CDR3 bases: TGTGCCAGCAGTACGATTGAGAGGGATCAAGAAAAACTGTTTTTT.

The V and J genes are TRBV29-1 and TRBJ2-1; D perhaps matches TRBD2 (6 bases). CDR3 length: 12 amino acids. The germline V and J ends were trimmed by 0 bases and 13 bases, with 13 bases remaining between them. From germline, CDR1 is SQVTM and CDR2 ANQGSEA. CDR3 in amino acids: CSVEDLRGGQFF. The CDR3 DNA reads as TGCAGCGTTGAAGATCTGAGGGGAGGACAGTTCTTC.

This clone was counted once. V usage is TRBV27 and J usage is TRBJ2-3, with 8 nucleotides matching TRBD2. V trimming: 2 bases; J trimming: 12 bases; junction bases outside the gene matches: 22. The germline V gene encodes CDR1 MNHEY and CDR2 SMNVEV (reference sequence). The CDR3 spans 18 residues. The CDR3 reads CASSLEPPTQRGPMSQYF. Here the CDR3 DNA reads TGTGCCAGCAGTTTAGAACCCCCGACCCAGCGGGGGCCCATGTCACAGTATTTT.

This clone was seen a single time. The gene calls are TRBV27 and TRBJ1-1; 8 nucleotides agree with TRBD1. The junction had 3 bases not matched to a gene; V was cut back by 6 bases and J by 0 bases. Germline assignment: CDR1 MNHEY and CDR2 SMNVEV (reference sequence). CDR3 length: 14 amino acids. The CDR3 sequence is CASRSTGVNTEAFF. The CDR3 nucleotides read TGTGCCAGCAGGTCGACAGGGGTGAACACTGAAGCTTTCTTT.

The chain joins TRBV7-2 to TRBJ1-1; a possible D gene is TRBD1 (5 bases). This CDR3 has 14 residues. CDR1 and CDR2 (germline): SGHTA, FQGNSA. The V and J ends lost 2 bases and 4 bases respectively, with 11 bases between them. The CDR3 nucleotides read TGTGCCAGCAGCTTACAGGGCTGGGGCACTGAAGCTTTCTTT. Its translation: CASSLQGWGTEAFF.

In this sample, this clone turned up once. This chain connects TRBV4-2 to TRBJ2-1, with a tentative D call TRBD1 (6 bases). The CDR3 is made up of 15 amino acids. Trimming took off 4 bases at V and 3 bases at J, with 13 bases between the two ends. CDR1 and CDR2 from the germline V gene are LGHNA and YNFKEQ. The CDR3, as DNA: TGTGCCAGCAGCCCGGCCAGGGGCGACTACAATGAGCAGTTCTTC. Translation gives CASSPARGDYNEQFF.

Here the CDR3 DNA reads TGTGCCAGCTCACCACCGGGACAGGGATATTCTGGGGCCAACGTCCTGACTTTC. This translates into CASSPPGQGYSGANVLTF. The chain uses TRBV18 and TRBJ2-6, with TRBD1 matching over 9 bases. With 0 bases clipped from V and 1 base from J, the junction kept 4 bases outside the gene matches. This CDR3 comprises 18 residues. Germline V gives CDR1 KGHSH, CDR2 LQKENI.

The V gene is TRBV5-1, the J gene TRBJ2-7; D possibly corresponds to TRBD1 (5 bases). Trimming took 2 bases from V and 3 from J, leaving 9 bases between them. The CDR3 extends over 13 amino acids. Germline V lookup: CDR1 SGHRS, CDR2 YFSETQ. CDR3 in DNA: TGCGCCAGCAGCTTAACGACAGACTACGAGCAGTACTTC. This encodes CASSLTTDYEQYF. The complete variable domain, with remaining parts taken from reference TRBV5-1 and TRBJ2-7, reads KAGVTQTPRYLIKTRGQQVTLSCSPISGHRSVSWYQQTPGQGLQFLFEYFSETQRNKGNFPGRFSGRQFSNSRSEMNVSTLELGDSALYLCASSLTTDYEQYFGPGTRLTVT.

The genes are TRBV28 and TRBJ1-6, with D hard to call. Germline CDR1 reads MDHEN; CDR2 reads SYDVKM. The CDR3 is 17 residues long. Trimming left V 6 bases short and J 0 bases short, with 15 bases between. As DNA, the CDR3 is TGTGCCAGCAGCCCACCGTCGGGTAACTCCTATAATTCACCCCTCCACTTT. Its protein is CASSPPSGNSYNSPLHF.

The chain carries TRBV6-5 and TRBJ1-3, with TRBD1 matching over 7 bases. CDR3 size: 14 residues. V dropped 6 bases and J dropped 7; count of bases not matched to a gene: 9. Germline CDR1 MNHEY, CDR2 SVGAGI. CDR3 sequence: CASRETGYQNTIYF. The CDR3 DNA sequence: TGTGCCAGCAGGGAGACAGGGTACCAGAACACCATATATTTT.

The genes are TRBV2 and TRBJ2-3; 11 nucleotides agree with TRBD2. The J segment lost 0 bases and the V segment lost 4 bases, leaving 0 bases of the junction unmatched. This CDR3 is 15 amino acids long. Looked up from germline, CDR1 is SNHLY and CDR2 is FYNNEI. CDR3 loop: CASSGLAGSTDTQYF. In nucleotides, the CDR3 is TGTGCCAGCAGTGGACTAGCGGGGAGCACAGATACGCAGTATTTT.

Here the CDR3 DNA reads TGTGCCAGCAGCTCTCGCTCGGGGGTTAGAGGGGCCAACGTCCTGACTTTC. Translated, it gives CASSSRSGVRGANVLTF. J is TRBJ2-6 and V is TRBV11-2, with D possibly being TRBD2 (6 bases). CDR1 SGHAT and CDR2 FQNNGV come from the germline V gene. This CDR3 is 17 amino acids long. Trimming removed 4 bases at V and 4 bases at J, with 17 bases between.

This sequence joins TRBV19 and TRBJ1-2; D may be TRBD1 (6 bases). The ends were cut back, 3 bases at V and 4 bases at J, with 21 bases in the middle. The CDR3 covers 17 residues. Looked up from germline, CDR1 is LNHDA and CDR2 is SQIVND (reference sequence). The CDR3 here is CASSIKGQGMRSYGYTF. DNA of the CDR3: TGTGCCAGTAGTATCAAGGGGCAGGGGATGAGGAGCTATGGCTACACCTTC.

The chain couples TRBV29-1 to TRBJ2-3; the match to TRBD2 covers 9 bases. CDR1 is SQVTM and CDR2 is ANQGSEA in the germline V gene. This CDR3 comprises 14 residues. V lost 7 bases to trimming and J lost 4 bases; unmatched junction nucleotides: 9. For the CDR3, the DNA is TGCAGCGGTGTTAGCGGGGGATCGGCAGATACGCAGTATTTT. Residues: CSGVSGGSADTQYF.

The V and J genes are TRBV27 and TRBJ2-7; 7 bases are shared with TRBD2. V dropped 7 bases and J dropped 1; count of bases not matched to a gene: 4. Germline CDR1 is MNHEY and CDR2 is SMNVEV (reference sequence). This CDR3 is 13 amino acids long. The CDR3: CASTSRGSYEQYF. The CDR3 DNA follows: TGTGCCAGCACCTCGCGGGGGTCCTACGAGCAGTACTTC.

This clone was observed once. The CDR3 sequence: CASSDSHQANTGELFF. The CDR3 DNA is TGTGCCAGCAGTGACTCGCATCAGGCGAACACCGGGGAGCTGTTTTTT. The rearrangement links TRBV6-4 to TRBJ2-2; D gene uncertain. V was trimmed by 0 bases and J by 0 bases, leaving 8 bases between them. The CDR3 runs to 16 residues. Germline CDR1 reads MRHNA; CDR2 reads SNTAGT.

The gene calls are TRBV7-2 and TRBJ1-2, with 9 bases identical to TRBD1. V shed 4 bases, J shed 4 bases, and the junction held 10 bases outside the gene matches. Germline V gene sequence: CDR1 SGHTA, CDR2 FQGNSA. The CDR3 has 16 residues. This chain's CDR3 is CASSSSGTGTPYGYTF. CDR3 DNA: TGTGCCAGCAGCTCCTCCGGGACAGGGACCCCCTATGGCTACACCTTC.

This chain joins TRBV7-2 and TRBJ2-1; 7 bases fit TRBD1. This CDR3 is 15 amino acids long. V lost 5 bases, J lost 2 bases, and 6 bases stayed unmatched. Germline CDR1 and CDR2: SGHTA and FQGNSA. The CDR3 is CASSPRQGPYNEQFF. CDR3 coding DNA: TGTGCCAGCAGCCCAAGACAGGGTCCCTACAATGAGCAGTTCTTC.

The chain is built from TRBV18 and TRBJ2-7, with 8 bases lining up with TRBD2. V was pared by 3 bases and J by 3 bases, with 7 bases of the junction left unmatched. Looked up from germline, CDR1 is KGHSH and CDR2 is LQKENI. This CDR3 contains 15 residues. In nucleotides, the CDR3 is TGTGCCAGCTCACCCGCAGCGGGGGACCACTACGAGCAGTACTTC. It codes for CASSPAAGDHYEQYF. Filled out from reference TRBV18 and TRBJ2-7, the complete variable domain reads NAGVMQNPRHLVRRRGQEARLRCSPMKGHSHVYWYRQLPEEGLKFMVYLQKENIIDESGMPKERFSAEFPKEGPSILRIQQVVRGDSAAYFCASSPAAGDHYEQYFGPGTRLTVT.

This chain connects TRBV6-5 to TRBJ2-5; 7 nucleotides match TRBD1. Trimming took 7 bases from V and 3 from J; bases not matched to a gene: 5. This CDR3 has 13 residues. The germline CDR1 and CDR2 sequences are MNHEY and SVGAGI. The CDR3 sequence is CASTGTVKETQYF. In nucleotides, the CDR3 is TGTGCCAGCACGGGGACAGTCAAAGAGACCCAGTACTTC.

The rearrangement joins TRBV14 to TRBJ2-1; 8 bases align to TRBD1. Germline CDR1 and CDR2: SGHDN and FVKESK. The CDR3 length is 14 residues. Trimming cost V 4 bases and J 6 bases; bases outside gene matches: 5. The CDR3 region has the DNA TGTGCCAGCAGCCTCGGACAGGGTCCCAATGAGCAGTTCTTC. Its protein product is CASSLGQGPNEQFF.